One and the same sample provided the 8 T cell receptor beta chains below, sequenced in a study of OX40 agonist ivuxolimab in advanced cancers. To prepare the library, the immunoSEQ multiplex PCR assay was applied. The source is immuneACCESS, and TCRdb retained only in-frame sequences with V and J called. Part of the clones is not carried over; for the studies checked, unresolved V genes explain less than half of this, and the remainder is unexplained. This sample gives tens of thousands of clones in total; 65% to 85% of them show up just once. Of the sample, 4.6% is held by the ten largest clones. Sequencing was performed on CD4+ or CD8+ T cells sorted from blood, taken in a trial of the OX40 agonist ivuxolimab. These receptors came from an adult with an advanced solid tumor such as melanoma, head and neck, liver or kidney cancer.

The chain has TRBV5-1 and TRBJ2-1; 8 nucleotides agree with TRBD1. This CDR3 contains 17 residues. Looked up from germline, CDR1 is SGHRS and CDR2 is YFSETQ. V shed 0 bases, J shed 0 bases, and the junction held 5 bases outside the gene matches. The DNA for the CDR3 is TGCGCCAGCAGCTTGGGGACAGGGATAATCTCCTACAATGAGCAGTTCTTC. This translates into CASSLGTGIISYNEQFF.

The sample holds one count of this clone. V gene TRBV5-6 combines with J gene TRBJ1-2, with D possibly TRBD1 on 6 matching bases. V was trimmed by 4 bases and J by 8 bases, leaving 15 bases between them. There are 13 residues in the CDR3. Germline V gene data show CDR1 as SGHDT and CDR2 as YYEEEE. CDR3 DNA sequence: TGTGCCAGCAGCGGGGGGCGCATCGAAGGCTACACCTTC. Residues: CASSGGRIEGYTF.

The rearrangement uses TRBV4-2 and TRBJ1-4; TRBD1 agrees at 8 bases. This CDR3 contains 16 residues. V dropped 4 bases and J dropped 1; count of bases not matched to a gene: 5. Germline-derived CDR1 and CDR2 are LGHNA and YNFKEQ. In nucleotides, the CDR3 is TGTGCCAGCAGCCCGACCGACAGGGGAACTAATGAAAAACTGTTTTTT. Its translation is CASSPTDRGTNEKLFF.

This clone is a singleton in its sample. The chain recombines TRBV27 with TRBJ2-7, with a tentative D call TRBD1 (6 bases). V shed 5 bases and J shed 6 bases, with 20 bases lying between them. Germline V CDR1 and CDR2: MNHEY, SMNVEV (reference sequence). The length of the CDR3 is 15 residues. The CDR3 loop is CASSPTGQLGREQYF. CDR3 nucleotides: TGTGCCAGCAGTCCGACCGGACAGTTAGGGCGCGAGCAGTACTTC.

Of note for this clone: One junction end disagrees with the germline gene, perhaps due to a read error. The rearrangement joins TRBV4-1 to TRBJ2-1; 9 bases agree with TRBD2. This CDR3 spans 15 amino acids. CDR1 is MGHRA, CDR2 YSYEKL, per germline. The CDR3, as DNA: TGCGCCAGCAGCCAAGATGGGACTAGCTACTATGAGCAGTTCTTC. This encodes CASSQDGTSYYEQFF.

This rearrangement joins TRBV5-1 to TRBJ1-4; unclear D gene. The CDR3 runs to 15 residues. Between the trimmed V and J ends, which lost 0 bases and 3 bases, there was a span of 9 bases. Germline assignment: CDR1 SGHRS and CDR2 YFSETQ. In DNA, the CDR3 is TGCGCCAGCAGCTTGGGGCGGGGAGCTAATGAAAAACTGTTTTTT. This translates into CASSLGRGANEKLFF.

The chain employs TRBV5-1 and TRBJ2-2, with 9 bases matching TRBD1. The CDR3 totals 15 residues. The ends lost 4 bases at V and 4 bases at J; junction bases unmatched: 5. CDR1 and CDR2 (germline): SGHRS, YFSETQ. The CDR3 nucleotides read TGCGCCAGCAGCCCGGGACAGGGATTCACCGGGGAGCTGTTTTTT. This codes for CASSPGQGFTGELFF. The full variable domain, its missing parts supplied by reference TRBV5-1 and TRBJ2-2, is KAGVTQTPRYLIKTRGQQVTLSCSPISGHRSVSWYQQTPGQGLQFLFEYFSETQRNKGNFPGRFSGRQFSNSRSEMNVSTLELGDSALYLCASSPGQGFTGELFFGEGSRLTVL.

Points on this clone: The junction does not match germline at one end; this may be a read error. This CDR3 is CASSLGTGDFLGF. The CDR3 nucleotides are TGCGCCAGCAGCTTGGGGACAGGGGATTTTCTCGGCTTC. The rearrangement joins TRBV5-1 to TRBJ2-7, with 9 positions matching TRBD1. The CDR3 is 13 residues long. Germline-derived CDR1 and CDR2 are SGHRS and YFSETQ.